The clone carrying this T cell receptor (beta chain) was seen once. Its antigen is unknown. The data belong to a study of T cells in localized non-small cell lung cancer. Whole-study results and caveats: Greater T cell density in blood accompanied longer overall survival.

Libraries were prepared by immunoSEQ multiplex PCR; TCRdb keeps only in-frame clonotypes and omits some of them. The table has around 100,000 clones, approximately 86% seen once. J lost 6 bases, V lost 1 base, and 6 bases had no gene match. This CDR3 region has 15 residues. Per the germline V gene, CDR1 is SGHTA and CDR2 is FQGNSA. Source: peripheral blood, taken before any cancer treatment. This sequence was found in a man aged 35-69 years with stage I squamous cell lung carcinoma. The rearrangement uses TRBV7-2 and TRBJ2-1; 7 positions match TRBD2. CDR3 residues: CASSLDGWGGNEQFF. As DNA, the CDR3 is TGTGCCAGCAGCTTAGACGGATGGGGGGGCAATGAGCAGTTCTTC.